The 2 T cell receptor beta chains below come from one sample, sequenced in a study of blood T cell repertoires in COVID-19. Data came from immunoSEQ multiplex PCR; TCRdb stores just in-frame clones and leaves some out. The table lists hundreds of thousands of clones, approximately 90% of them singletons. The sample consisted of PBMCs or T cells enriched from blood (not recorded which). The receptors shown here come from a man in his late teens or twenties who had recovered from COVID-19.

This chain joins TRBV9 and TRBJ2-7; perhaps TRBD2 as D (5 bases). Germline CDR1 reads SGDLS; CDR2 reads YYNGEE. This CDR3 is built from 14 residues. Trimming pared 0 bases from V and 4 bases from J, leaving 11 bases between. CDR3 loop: CASSVGGLGYEQYF. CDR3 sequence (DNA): TGTGCCAGCAGCGTAGGCGGGCTAGGGTACGAGCAGTACTTC. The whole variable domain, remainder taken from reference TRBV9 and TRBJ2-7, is DSGVTQTPKHLITATGQRVTLRCSPRSGDLSVYWYQQSLDQGLQFLIQYYNGEERAKGNILERFSAQQFPDLHSELNLSSLELGDSALYFCASSVGGLGYEQYFGPGTRLTVT.

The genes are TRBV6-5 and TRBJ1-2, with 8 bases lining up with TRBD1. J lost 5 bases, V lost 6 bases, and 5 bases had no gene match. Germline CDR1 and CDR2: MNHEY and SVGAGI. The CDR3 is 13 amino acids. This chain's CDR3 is CASSVGTGYGYTF. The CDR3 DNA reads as TGTGCCAGCAGCGTGGGGACAGGATATGGCTACACCTTC.